This T cell receptor beta chain was captured by sequencing in a study of T cells after yellow fever vaccination. TCRdb processed the 5' RACE reads anew with MiXCR; each CDR3 protein has one entry. The table includes more than 120,000 distinct CDR3 sequences, 7.7% detected once. Trimming pared 1 base from V and 3 bases from J, leaving 16 bases between. This CDR3 contains 17 residues. Germline V lookup: CDR1 KGHSH, CDR2 LQKENI. This clonotype was found many times. The starting material was CD4+ T cells sorted from PBMCs, obtained 5 days after the yellow fever booster vaccination. The sequence came from a man aged 25 to 45 who received the YFV17D yellow fever vaccine. The chain employs TRBV18 and TRBJ2-1, with D perhaps matching TRBD1 (5 bases). CDR3 nucleotide sequence: TGTGCCAGCTCACCACGACTCTCCAAAGGGGACTACAATGAGCAGTTCTTC. It specifies CASSPRLSKGDYNEQFF.